What follows are 14 T cell receptor beta chains derived from one specimen sequenced in a study of beta chain features in type 1 diabetes. Every isolated RNA sample was fully reverse transcribed, so sequencing captured expressed TCRB transcripts. Measured with immunoSEQ multiplex PCR; TCRdb has only the in-frame clones, and not every one. This repertoire shows roughly 300,000 clones, roughly 8% found once; its top ten account for around 0.45%. Sample: central memory CD4+ T cells from blood. The receptors were gathered from a woman aged 18 to 35 in good health.

The chain is built from TRBV19 and TRBJ2-4; possible D gene TRBD2, 6 bases. The CDR3 has 15 residues. Trimming removed 4 bases from V and 8 bases from J, with 18 bases in between. Germline V gene data show CDR1 as LNHDA and CDR2 as SQIVND (reference sequence). The CDR3 is CASSTRPAGGDIQYF. CDR3 nucleotides: TGTGCCAGTAGTACCCGCCCAGCGGGCGGGGACATTCAGTACTTC.

The V gene is TRBV9, the J gene TRBJ2-7; no reliable D call. The CDR3 totals 14 residues. Trimming removed 3 bases from V and 3 bases from J, with 13 bases in between. Germline V gene lookup returns CDR1 SGDLS and CDR2 YYNGEE. In DNA form, the CDR3 reads TGTGCCAGCAGCGCGGGCCCATCGGGCTACGAGCAGTACTTC. Translating it yields CASSAGPSGYEQYF.

Only a few counts were recorded for this clone. The rearrangement joins TRBV7-9 to TRBJ2-2, with D unclear. V dropped 5 bases and J dropped 2 bases, with 15 bases sitting between them. This CDR3 contains 16 residues. CDR1 SEHNR and CDR2 FQNEAQ come from the germline V gene (reference sequence). In DNA form, the CDR3 reads TGTGCCAGCAGCCCGGGCAGAGGCCTAAACACCGGGGAGCTGTTTTTT. It is translated as CASSPGRGLNTGELFF.

The sample holds a few counts of this clone. This chain links TRBV7-2 with TRBJ2-7; no firm D call. CDR1 SGHTA and CDR2 FQGNSA come from the germline V gene. V lost 4 bases to trimming and J lost 6 bases, with 7 bases between them. The CDR3 loop spans 11 amino acids. The CDR3 DNA reads TGTGCCAGCAGCTCGGTCTCCGAGCAGTACTTC. It encodes CASSSVSEQYF.

This clone was counted only a few times. The chain is built from TRBV11-3 and TRBJ2-1; TRBD1 might be the D (5 bases). Germline CDR1 and CDR2: SGHNT and YENEEA. The CDR3 has 13 amino acids. The V end lost 5 bases, the J end lost 12 bases, and 17 bases lay between the germline ends. In DNA form, the CDR3 reads TGTGCCAGCAGCCAGTCGCTTAGGGGCAGGCAGTTCTTC. This codes for CASSQSLRGRQFF.

This chain's CDR3 is CASSLGDRAETQYF. The CDR3 coding sequence is TGTGCCAGCAGCTTAGGGGACAGGGCGGAGACCCAGTACTTC. The chain uses TRBV7-2 and TRBJ2-5, with TRBD1 identical over 9 bases. The CDR3 sequence is 14 residues long. V was pared by 1 base and J by 5 bases, with 2 bases of the junction left unmatched. Germline loops: CDR1 SGHTA, CDR2 FQGNSA. Supplemented by reference TRBV7-2 and TRBJ2-5, the full variable domain reads GAGVSQSPSNKVTEKGKDVELRCDPISGHTALYWYRQSLGQGLEFLIYFQGNSAPDKSGLPSDRFSAERTGGSVSTLTIQRTQQEDSAVYLCASSLGDRAETQYFGPGTRLLVL.

Only a few counts were recorded for this clone. The chain is built from TRBV10-3 and TRBJ2-1; TRBD2 agrees at 12 bases. Germline V gives CDR1 ENHRY, CDR2 SYGVKD. The junction had 4 bases not matched to a gene; V was cut back by 7 bases and J by 3 bases. CDR3 size: 15 residues. The CDR3 loop is CAITKTSGSYNEQFF. For the CDR3, the DNA is TGTGCCATCACCAAGACTAGCGGGAGCTACAATGAGCAGTTCTTC.

This clone was counted a few times. This chain links TRBV7-2 with TRBJ2-4; 7 nucleotides align to TRBD2. This CDR3 spans 15 amino acids. The germline gives CDR1 SGHTA, CDR2 FQGNSA. The ends lost 5 bases at V and 0 bases at J; junction bases unmatched: 4. The CDR3, as DNA: TGTGCCAGCAGCGCAATAGCGGGAGCCAAAAACATTCAGTACTTC. Translated, it gives CASSAIAGAKNIQYF. Filled out from reference TRBV7-2 and TRBJ2-4, the complete variable domain reads GAGVSQSPSNKVTEKGKDVELRCDPISGHTALYWYRQSLGQGLEFLIYFQGNSAPDKSGLPSDRFSAERTGGSVSTLTIQRTQQEDSAVYLCASSAIAGAKNIQYFGAGTRLSVL.

V gene TRBV5-4 combines with J gene TRBJ1-2; 11 positions agree with TRBD1. This CDR3 comprises 17 residues. Per germline, CDR1 SGHNT and CDR2 YYREEE (reference sequence). Trimming removed 4 bases from V and 4 bases from J; junction bases left unmatched: 12. The CDR3, as DNA: TGTGCCAGCAGCCAAGGAGGGACAGGGGGGGCCCTCTATGGCTACACCTTC. Protein: CASSQGGTGGALYGYTF.

The V and J genes are TRBV10-3 and TRBJ1-2; 7 bases are a match to TRBD1. J lost 7 bases, V lost 10 bases, and 6 bases had no gene match. This CDR3 is 11 amino acids long. CDR1 and CDR2 (germline): ENHRY, SYGVKD. The CDR3 reads CATSTGSGYTF. CDR3 in DNA: TGTGCCACCTCGACAGGGTCTGGCTACACCTTC.

This clone was counted a few times. The V and J genes are TRBV19 and TRBJ2-6; D may be TRBD1 or TRBD2 (5 bases each). This CDR3 is 16 amino acids long. Trimming removed 5 bases from V and 0 bases from J, with 11 bases in between. CDR1 and CDR2 (germline): LNHDA, SQIVND (reference sequence). The CDR3 loop is CASSYAGSSGANVLTF. CDR3 DNA sequence: TGTGCCAGTAGTTATGCAGGGAGCTCTGGGGCCAACGTCCTGACTTTC.

This clone was found a few times. The V call is TRBV5-1, the J call TRBJ2-5, with 8 nucleotides matching TRBD1. J lost 3 bases, V lost 0 bases, and 7 bases had no gene match. The CDR3 extends over 16 amino acids. Germline CDR1 and CDR2: SGHRS and YFSETQ. The CDR3 DNA is TGCGCCAGCAGCTTGGTTCCAGGGGGCATAAAAGAGACCCAGTACTTC. Encoded protein: CASSLVPGGIKETQYF.

This clone was observed at least ten times. The chain uses TRBV7-2 and TRBJ1-1; 7 bases are shared with TRBD1. V trimming: 2 bases; J trimming: 8 bases; junction bases outside the gene matches: 2. The CDR3 loop spans 12 amino acids. The germline V gene has CDR1 SGHTA and CDR2 FQGNSA. CDR3 in amino acids: CASSLHRGEAFF. In nucleotides, the CDR3 is TGTGCCAGCAGCTTACACAGGGGAGAAGCTTTCTTT.

With regard to this clone: A read error may explain this, as a much larger clone is one base away. This same CDR3 is encoded by further DNA sequences in the sample. CDR3 protein: CASSSQGNQPQHF. The CDR3 nucleotides are TGTGCCAGCAGCTCTCAGGGAAATCAGCCCCAGCATTTT. J is TRBJ1-5 and V is TRBV7-9, with D possibly TRBD1 on 5 matching bases. V was pared by 4 bases and J by 4 bases, with 8 bases between. Germline lookup yields CDR1 SEHNR and CDR2 FQNEAQ (reference sequence). The CDR3 is 13 amino acids.